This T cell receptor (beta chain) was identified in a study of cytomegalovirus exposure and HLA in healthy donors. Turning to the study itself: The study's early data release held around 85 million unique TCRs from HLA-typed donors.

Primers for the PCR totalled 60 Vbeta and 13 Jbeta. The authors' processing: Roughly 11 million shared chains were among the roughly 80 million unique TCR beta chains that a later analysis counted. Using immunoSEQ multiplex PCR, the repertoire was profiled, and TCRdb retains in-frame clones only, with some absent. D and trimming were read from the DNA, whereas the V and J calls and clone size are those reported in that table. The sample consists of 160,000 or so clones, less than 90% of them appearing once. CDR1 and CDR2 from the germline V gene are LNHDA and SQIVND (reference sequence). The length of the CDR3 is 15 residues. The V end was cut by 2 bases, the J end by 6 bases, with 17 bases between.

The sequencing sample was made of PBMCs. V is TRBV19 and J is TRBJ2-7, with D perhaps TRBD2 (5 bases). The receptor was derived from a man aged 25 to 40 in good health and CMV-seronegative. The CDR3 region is CASSIRRGPQGEQYF. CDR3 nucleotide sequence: TGTGCCAGTAGTATACGCAGAGGGCCACAAGGCGAGCAGTACTTC.